One and the same sample provided the 32 T cell receptor beta chains below, sequenced in a study of blood T cells in healthy people across ages. The authors ran a second PCR of roughly 6 to 11 cycles using a sample-barcoded 5' primer and a J-beta primer mix. TCRdb re-called the 5' RACE reads through MiXCR, storing one row per CDR3 protein. The sample records around 800,000 distinct CDR3 sequences, approximately 65% being singletons. Sequenced input: blood. These receptor sequences come from a man in his thirties or forties in good health.

This chain connects TRBV3-1 to TRBJ1-2; no reliable D call. CDR1 is LGHDT, CDR2 YNNKEL, per germline (reference sequence). Trimming pared 0 bases from V and 8 bases from J, leaving 7 bases between. This CDR3 comprises 12 residues. The CDR3 coding sequence is TGTGCCAGCAGCCAAGACCCGGGGGGCTACACCTTC. It translates to CASSQDPGGYTF.

This chain uses TRBV6-2 or TRBV6-3 with TRBJ2-6; 9 nucleotides match TRBD1. The CDR3 sequence is 18 residues long. CDR1 is MNHEY and CDR2 is SVGEGT in the germline V gene. The trim removed 5 bases at V and 0 bases at J, leaving 8 bases unmatched. The CDR3 loop is CASSPRGQGLSGANVLTF. The CDR3 DNA reads TGTGCCAGCAGTCCTAGGGGACAGGGCCTCTCTGGGGCCAACGTCCTGACTTTC.

There are many counts of this clonotype. J is TRBJ2-5 and V is TRBV20-1; TRBD2 aligns across 10 bases. CDR1 and CDR2 (germline): DFQATT, SNEGSKA (reference sequence). The CDR3 spans 13 residues. V lost 5 bases, J lost 4 bases, and 4 bases stayed unmatched. The CDR3 DNA reads as TGCAGTGCTCCCAGCGGGGGGGTAGAGACCCAGTACTTC. Translating gives CSAPSGGVETQYF.

The chain recombines TRBV20-1 with TRBJ2-3, with TRBD2 identical over 11 bases. V shed 3 bases and J 5 bases; nucleotides not matched to a gene: 10. The CDR3 runs to 16 residues. CDR1 is DFQATT and CDR2 is SNEGSKA in the germline V gene (reference sequence). CDR3 sequence (DNA): TGCAGTGCTAGTGAACTAGCGGGGGCCCGCGGAGATACGCAGTATTTT. This sequence encodes CSASELAGARGDTQYF.

The chain has TRBV5-1 and TRBJ2-2; D is uncertain. Germline CDR1 and CDR2: SGHRS and YFSETQ. The length of the CDR3 is 13 residues. Trimming left V 6 bases short and J 7 bases short, with 13 bases between. CDR3 DNA: TGCGCCAGCAACCTGGCGGACGGCGGGGAGCTGTTTTTT. Translated, it gives CASNLADGGELFF.

The CDR3 reads CASRSGTGFTEAFF. The CDR3 nucleotides are TGTGCCAGCAGAAGCGGGACAGGATTTACTGAAGCTTTCTTT. The J gene is TRBJ1-1, the V gene TRBV6-6; 8 nucleotides line up with TRBD1. J gave up 5 bases and V 6 bases, and 8 bases lay outside the gene matches. The CDR3 loop spans 14 amino acids. The germline CDR1 and CDR2 sequences are MNHNY and SVGAGI (reference sequence).

The chain carries TRBV27 and TRBJ1-5, with D hard to call. V was shortened by 2 bases and J by 5 bases, with 7 bases between the two germline ends. The CDR3 totals 13 residues. Germline loops: CDR1 MNHEY, CDR2 SMNVEV (reference sequence). In nucleotides, the CDR3 is TGTGCCAGCAGTTTAGTTTCAGATCAGCCCCAGCATTTT. Amino acid sequence: CASSLVSDQPQHF.

This clonotype was found a few times. The chain recombines TRBV12-3 or TRBV12-4 with TRBJ2-3; no firm D call. There are 14 residues in the CDR3. The ends were cut back, 6 bases at V and 3 bases at J, with 13 bases in the middle. DNA of the CDR3: TGTGCCAGCAGCTGGGGATTACAGACAGATACGCAGTATTTT. Translating it yields CASSWGLQTDTQYF.

The chain links TRBV6-1 to TRBJ2-7; 7 nucleotides align to TRBD1. The CDR3 has 16 residues. Unmatched junction bases numbered 11, after V lost 4 bases and J lost 2 bases. CDR1 and CDR2 from the germline V gene are MNHNS and SASEGT. In nucleotides, the CDR3 is TGTGCCAGCAGTGTTAACCCGGGACAGAACGCCTACGAGCAGTACTTC. This encodes CASSVNPGQNAYEQYF.

This clonotype turned up a few times. The genes are TRBV4-3 and TRBJ1-2; TRBD1 agrees at 9 bases. J gave up 10 bases and V 4 bases, and 13 bases lay outside the gene matches. The CDR3 sequence is 15 residues long. Germline CDR1 reads LGHNA; CDR2 reads YSLEER. Written as DNA, the CDR3 is TGCGCCAGCAGCCCGCTTTCCGGGGACAGGGAGGCCTACACCTTC. Translated: CASSPLSGDREAYTF.

The chain links TRBV28 to TRBJ2-7; 8 bases align to TRBD1. Germline V gives CDR1 MDHEN, CDR2 SYDVKM. V shed 5 bases and J 3 bases; nucleotides not matched to a gene: 21. This CDR3 contains 19 residues. CDR3 in amino acids: CASSGWDRNQAVGGYEQYF. Written as DNA, the CDR3 is TGTGCCAGCAGTGGGTGGGACAGGAACCAAGCCGTGGGCGGCTACGAGCAGTACTTC.

This chain joins TRBV7-3 and TRBJ2-2; either TRBD1 or TRBD2 may fit D (5 bases each). This CDR3 contains 14 residues. The ends were cut back, 1 base at V and 5 bases at J, with 8 bases in the middle. Per the germline V gene, CDR1 is SGHTA and CDR2 is FQGTGA. CDR3 amino acids: CASSLMRGTGELFF. The CDR3 region has the DNA TGTGCCAGCAGCTTAATGAGGGGTACCGGGGAGCTGTTTTTT.

V is TRBV20-1 and J is TRBJ1-5; tentative D call: TRBD1 (5 bases). Germline assignment: CDR1 DFQATT and CDR2 SNEGSKA (reference sequence). V lost 2 bases to trimming and J lost 8 bases, with 13 bases between them. The CDR3 sequence is 13 residues long. This CDR3 reads CSARMGTLKPQHF. For the CDR3, the DNA is TGCAGTGCTAGAATGGGGACGTTGAAGCCCCAGCATTTT.

The chain uses TRBV3-1 and TRBJ2-3; 7 bases line up with TRBD1. Trimming at V came to 3 bases and at J to 1 base, leaving 4 bases not matched to a gene. In germline, CDR1 is LGHDT, CDR2 YNNKEL (reference sequence). This CDR3 spans 15 amino acids. This CDR3 is CASSHDREGTDTQYF. DNA of the CDR3: TGTGCCAGCAGCCATGACAGGGAAGGCACAGATACGCAGTATTTT.

This clonotype was observed a few times. The chain recombines TRBV20-1 with TRBJ1-2, with 7 bases that match TRBD1. CDR1 is DFQATT, CDR2 SNEGSKA, per germline (reference sequence). The CDR3 runs to 13 residues. Trimming removed 5 bases from V and 2 bases from J; junction bases left unmatched: 5. The CDR3 bases are TGCAGTGCTGACAGGGTTTTGAACTATGGCTACACCTTC. Translating gives CSADRVLNYGYTF.

The chain employs TRBV7-2 and TRBJ2-5; possible D gene TRBD2, 6 bases. The CDR3 extends over 18 amino acids. The V gene lost 0 bases and the J gene lost 0 bases, with 17 bases spanning the gap. Germline V gene sequence: CDR1 SGHTA, CDR2 FQGNSA. The CDR3 DNA sequence: TGTGCCAGCAGCTTAGCCTCTGTTCTCCGGGGGAACCAAGAGACCCAGTACTTC. Translating it yields CASSLASVLRGNQETQYF.

The chain combines TRBV3-1 with TRBJ2-7; 8 positions agree with TRBD2. Looked up from germline, CDR1 is LGHDT and CDR2 is YNNKEL (reference sequence). The CDR3 length is 15 residues. The junction had 12 bases not matched to a gene; V was cut back by 4 bases and J by 7 bases. The CDR3 DNA follows: TGTGCCAGCAGCCTTACCAGCGGGGGATCCCGGGAGCAGTACTTC. The encoded protein is CASSLTSGGSREQYF.

The CDR3 region is CAAQAGLGSSDTQYF. The CDR3, as DNA: TGTGCCGCGCAAGCGGGACTAGGAAGTTCAGATACGCAGTATTTT. The V and J genes are TRBV10-3 and TRBJ2-3; 8 nucleotides match TRBD2. The CDR3 is 15 residues long. CDR1 ENHRY and CDR2 SYGVKD come from the germline V gene. V lost 11 bases, J lost 4 bases, and 14 bases stayed unmatched.

V usage is TRBV27 and J usage is TRBJ2-1; 7 bases align to TRBD2. The V gene's germline CDR1 is MNHEY and CDR2 SMNVEV (reference sequence). With V trimmed by 5 bases and J by 1 base, 8 bases remained unmatched. This CDR3 has 16 amino acids. The CDR3 nucleotides are TGTGCCAGCAGTGAGGGCGGGGGACTGTCCTACAATGAGCAGTTCTTC. Translated, it gives CASSEGGGLSYNEQFF.

This clonotype was observed a handful of times. V and J are TRBV7-8 and TRBJ2-5; perhaps TRBD1 as D (6 bases). This CDR3 has 17 residues. In germline, CDR1 is SGHVS, CDR2 FQNEAQ. V lost 5 bases and J 2 bases, leaving 21 bases between the germline ends. The CDR3 here is CASSPPSLWGTQETQYF. In DNA, the CDR3 is TGTGCCAGCAGCCCACCTTCTCTGTGGGGGACACAAGAGACCCAGTACTTC.

The chain is built from TRBV4-3 and TRBJ2-7; D is unclear. This CDR3 has 15 residues. V lost 4 bases, J lost 2 bases, and 15 bases lay in between. Looked up from germline, CDR1 is LGHNA and CDR2 is YSLEER. CDR3 protein: CASSLLRSPTYEQYF. The CDR3 DNA reads as TGCGCCAGCAGCCTCCTTAGGTCTCCAACCTACGAGCAGTACTTC.

This rearrangement joins TRBV7-9 to TRBJ1-3, with D possibly TRBD1 on 5 matching bases. With 3 bases removed from V and 8 bases from J, the gap between germline ends came to 8 bases. The CDR3 consists of 12 residues. Looked up from germline, CDR1 is SEHNR and CDR2 is FQNEAQ (reference sequence). CDR3 coding DNA: TGTGCCAGCAGCTTCAGGGAGGACACCATATATTTT. Translating it yields CASSFREDTIYF.

In this sample, this clonotype turned up a few times. V and J are TRBV20-1 and TRBJ2-1; 8 bases agree with TRBD2. Germline assignment: CDR1 DFQATT and CDR2 SNEGSKA (reference sequence). V lost 6 bases and J lost 4; bases outside the gene matches: 11. CDR3 length: 15 residues. CDR3 loop: CSAQGGAGGYNEQFF. The DNA for the CDR3 is TGCAGTGCCCAAGGGGGGGCGGGGGGATACAATGAGCAGTTCTTC.

The chain couples TRBV9 to TRBJ2-3; D is undetermined. Germline CDR1 reads SGDLS; CDR2 reads YYNGEE. Trimming took 0 bases from V and 1 from J, leaving 9 bases between them. The CDR3 sequence is 15 residues long. CDR3 DNA sequence: TGTGCCAGCAGCGTAGCTACGAGTGGCACAGATACGCAGTATTTT. Encoded protein: CASSVATSGTDTQYF.

This chain links TRBV27 with TRBJ2-5; the D is unclear. The J call may be incorrect, as the DNA end agrees better with TRBJ2-7. The length of the CDR3 is 14 residues. Looked up from germline, CDR1 is MNHEY and CDR2 is SMNVEV (reference sequence). CDR3 sequence: CASTPRGPPYEQYF. The CDR3 coding sequence is TGTGCCAGTACTCCCCGCGGACCGCCCTACGAGCAGTACTTC.

The chain has TRBV6-2 or TRBV6-3 and TRBJ2-3, with 10 nucleotides matching TRBD2. Germline CDR1 and CDR2: MNHEY and SVGEGT. With V trimmed by 6 bases and J by 2 bases, 11 bases remained unmatched. The CDR3 covers 17 residues. The CDR3 loop is CASRELPSGGDTDTQYF. In nucleotides, the CDR3 is TGTGCCAGCAGAGAACTGCCGAGCGGGGGGGACACAGATACGCAGTATTTT.

The rearrangement links TRBV7-9 to TRBJ1-5; D not resolved. Germline V lookup: CDR1 SEHNR, CDR2 FQNEAQ (reference sequence). The CDR3 has 14 residues. The V end lost 4 bases, the J end lost 0 bases, and 7 bases lay between the germline ends. The CDR3 DNA sequence: TGTGCCAGCAGCTCCCTCTATAGCAATCAGCCCCAGCATTTT. Residues: CASSSLYSNQPQHF.

V is TRBV20-1 and J is TRBJ1-1; perhaps TRBD1 as D (6 bases). Germline CDR1 reads DFQATT; CDR2 reads SNEGSKA (reference sequence). The CDR3 loop spans 16 amino acids. Trimming removed 0 bases at V and 4 bases at J, with 18 bases between. In DNA form, the CDR3 reads TGCAGTGCTAGAGATCAGTCGGAGGGGGATGGCACTGAAGCTTTCTTT. This translates into CSARDQSEGDGTEAFF.

The chain links TRBV29-1 to TRBJ2-3, with no clear D. Germline values: CDR1 SQVTM, CDR2 ANQGSEA. Trimming removed 4 bases from V and 2 bases from J, with 16 bases in between. The CDR3 length is 15 residues. DNA for the CDR3: TGCAGCGTTGTCGACCCGCTCTCCTCCACAGATACGCAGTATTTT. Protein: CSVVDPLSSTDTQYF.

J is TRBJ2-2 and V is TRBV6-4; TRBD1 might be the D (6 bases). Germline CDR1 reads MRHNA; CDR2 reads SNTAGT. The CDR3 is 17 amino acids. The V end was cut by 6 bases, the J end by 2 bases, with 19 bases between. CDR3 DNA: TGTGCCAGCAGGACCTTTTGGGGGCACCCCAACACCGGGGAGCTGTTTTTT. It encodes CASRTFWGHPNTGELFF.

The V and J genes are TRBV7-2 and TRBJ2-1; tentatively, D is TRBD1 (6 bases). The tail of the sequence fits TRBJ2-7 better, so the J call may be wrong. Germline CDR1 is SGHTA and CDR2 is FQGNSA. CDR3 length: 15 amino acids. CDR3 protein: CASSLAAGAFYEQYF. CDR3 DNA: TGTGCCAGCAGCTTAGCGGCAGGGGCCTTCTACGAGCAGTACTTC.

The chain combines TRBV30 with TRBJ2-7; no reliable D call. Trimming took off 4 bases at V and 3 bases at J, with 10 bases between the two ends. In germline, CDR1 is GTSNPN, CDR2 SVGIG (reference sequence). The CDR3 is 12 amino acids. CDR3 residues: CAWKVTNYEQYF. DNA for the CDR3: TGTGCCTGGAAGGTCACCAACTACGAGCAGTACTTC.